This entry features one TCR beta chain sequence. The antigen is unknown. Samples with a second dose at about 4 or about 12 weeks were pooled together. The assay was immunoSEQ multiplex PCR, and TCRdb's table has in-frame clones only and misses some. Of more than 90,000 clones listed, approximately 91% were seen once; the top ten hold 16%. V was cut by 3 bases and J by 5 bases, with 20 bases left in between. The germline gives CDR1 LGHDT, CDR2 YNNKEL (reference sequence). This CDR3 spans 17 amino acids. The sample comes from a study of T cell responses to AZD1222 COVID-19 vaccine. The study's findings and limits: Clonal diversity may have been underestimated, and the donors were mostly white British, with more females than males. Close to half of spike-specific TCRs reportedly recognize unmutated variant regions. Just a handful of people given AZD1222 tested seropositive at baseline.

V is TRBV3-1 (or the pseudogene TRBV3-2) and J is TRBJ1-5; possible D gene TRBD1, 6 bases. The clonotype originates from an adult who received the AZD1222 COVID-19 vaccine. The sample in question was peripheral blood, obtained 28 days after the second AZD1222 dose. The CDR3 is CASSHSGGARNDQPQHF. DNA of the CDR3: TGTGCCAGCAGCCATTCGGGGGGGGCTCGAAATGATCAGCCCCAGCATTTT.